The present T cell receptor (beta chain) was sequenced within a study of cytomegalovirus exposure and HLA in healthy donors. The wider study: For the 300 to 450 genotyped donors, around 76% fell within the Caucasian-associated ancestry cluster. Findings and limits, study-wide: Some TCR beta chains (roughly 160 of them) were listed as cytomegalovirus-associated. In vitro work confirmed that a few CMV-associated chains recognize CMV antigens. Earlier analysis found most TCR beta V segments productive about 90% or about 30% of the time.

Of note for this clone: Antigen: not known.

The germline V gene encodes CDR1 MNHNY and CDR2 SVGAGI (reference sequence). This CDR3 is 13 amino acids long. V lost 3 bases and J lost 4, with 10 bases in between. It was with 60 Vbeta and 13 Jbeta primers that the PCR ran. Using immunoSEQ multiplex PCR, the repertoire was profiled, and TCRdb retains in-frame clones only, with some absent. The data contain 150,000 to 200,000 clones, about 65% of them singletons. The sequencing sample was made of PBMCs. The gene calls are TRBV6-6 and TRBJ2-7; the D gene is possibly TRBD2 (6 bases). The clonotype comes from a middle-aged man in good health and CMV-seropositive. The CDR3: CASSYRGLYEQYF. The CDR3 nucleotides read TGTGCCAGCAGTTATCGGGGGTTATACGAGCAGTACTTC.